This TCR beta chain was found in a study of T cell responses to AZD1222 COVID-19 vaccine. V dropped 4 bases and J dropped 4; count of bases not matched to a gene: 6. Germline values: CDR1 SGHDT, CDR2 YYEEEE. The CDR3 runs to 15 residues. In regard to this clone: The antigen remains undetermined.

Assay used: immunoSEQ multiplex PCR; TCRdb lists only in-frame clones, some missing. The sample gives 150,000 to 200,000 clones, around 92% of which show up once; 7.5% to 9.5% is in the top ten. The study, taken as a whole, reports: Donors were chiefly white British, with a greater number of females, and clonal diversity was perhaps underestimated. Targets within unmutated variant regions were reportedly found for nearly half of spike-specific TCRs. The repertoires were collected only after the peak T cell response.

This sequence was found in an adult in good health. The input for sequencing was peripheral blood, taken on day 0 of AZD1222 vaccination. The chain recombines TRBV5-6 with TRBJ2-5; TRBD1 agrees at 11 bases. CDR3: CASSDPGTGGETQYF. DNA for the CDR3: TGTGCCAGCAGCGATCCCGGGACAGGGGGAGAGACCCAGTACTTC. Full variable domain (missing parts from reference TRBV5-6 and TRBJ2-5): DAGVTQSPTHLIKTRGQQVTLRCSPKSGHDTVSWYQQALGQGPQFIFQYYEEEERQRGNFPDRFSGHQFPNYSSELNVNALLLGDSALYLCASSDPGTGGETQYFGPGTRLLVL.